The 20 T cell receptor delta chains in this list originate from one sample, sequenced in a study of gamma-delta chains in newborns, infants, children. TCRdb reprocessed the reads using CATT. The table records around 950 delta-chain clones, about 0.8% of them present only once. What was sequenced was blood. The receptors stem from a child in good health.

In its sample, this clone ranks as large. Other nucleotide sequences in the sample specify the same CDR3. The J gene is TRDJ1, the V gene TRDV2; TRDD3 agrees at 13 bases. Germline V lookup: CDR1 GEAIGNYY, CDR2 EKD. This CDR3 has 18 amino acids. Trimming at V came to 0 bases and at J to 3 bases, leaving 9 bases not matched to a gene. As DNA, the CDR3 is TGTGCCTGTGACACCGTTACTGGGGGATACGCGAAATCCGATAAACTCATCTTT. It encodes CACDTVTGGYAKSDKLIF.

A word on this clone: The translation of this DNA and the TCRdb protein of a much larger clone differ at residue 15, probably owing to a read error; the protein shown here is translated from the DNA. The chain carries TRDV1 and TRDJ1; D is perhaps TRDD3 (5 bases). The CDR3 covers 24 residues. Trimming removed 0 bases at V and 0 bases at J, with 35 bases between. Germline V gene lookup returns CDR1 TSWWSYY and CDR2 QGS. Here the CDR3 DNA reads TGTGCTCTTGGGGAACTACGGCCCGCGTCCGCTTTGTTGGGGAAGTTATTGTACACCGATAAACTCATCTTT. Translating gives CALGELRPASALLGKLLYTDKLIF.

As to this clone: A read error is likely here: a far larger clone is one base away. The chain joins TRDV2 to TRDJ1, with 11 nucleotides matching TRDD3. CDR3 size: 17 residues. Trimming removed 1 base from V and 9 bases from J; junction bases left unmatched: 15. Per the germline V gene, CDR1 is GEAIGNYY and CDR2 is EKD. CDR3 loop: CACDTLLGDRGPLELIF. CDR3 bases: TGTGCCTGTGACACGTTACTGGGGGATAGGGGCCCCTTGGAACTCATCTTT.

Concerning this clone itself: A far larger clone is a single base away, which makes a read error likely. The same CDR3 is also encoded by other DNA sequences in this sample. The rearrangement links TRDV2 to TRDJ1; TRDD3 agrees at 7 bases. Germline CDR1 is GEAIGNYY and CDR2 is EKD. The CDR3 is made up of 16 amino acids. J gave up 5 bases and V 3 bases, and 14 bases lay outside the gene matches. Written as DNA, the CDR3 is TGTGCCTGTGACCCTCTCGGGGATATAACCACTGATAAACTCATCTTT. Translation: CACDPLGDITTDKLIF.

This clone was seen a handful of times. This is likely an artifact of a read error, given a far larger clone one base away. The chain carries TRDV2 and TRDJ1; 12 bases fit TRDD3. CDR3 length: 14 residues. CDR1 GEAIGNYY and CDR2 EKD come from the germline V gene. The V and J ends lost 6 bases and 9 bases, in that order; junction bases with no gene match: 10. In DNA form, the CDR3 reads TGTGCCTGTAACGCGGTACTGGGGGATACCGAACTCATCTTT. Translation gives CACNAVLGDTELIF.

The sample holds a few counts of this clone. The TCRdb protein comes from a much larger clone and disagrees with this DNA's translation at residue 11, likely due to a read error; the protein given here is derived from the DNA. The rearrangement links TRDV2 to TRDJ1; D ambiguous. Germline loops: CDR1 GEAIGNYY, CDR2 EKD. CDR3 length equals 15 residues. The CDR3 protein is CACDPLLDSTGKLIF. DNA of the CDR3: TGTGCCTGTGACCCTCTCCTGGACTCCACCGGTAAACTCATCTTT.

In regard to this clone: A far larger clone is a single base away, which makes a read error likely. The same CDR3 arises from other DNA sequences in this sample as well. V gene TRDV1 combines with J gene TRDJ1, with D possibly being TRDD3 (5 bases). The CDR3 is made up of 16 amino acids. Germline values: CDR1 TSWWSYY, CDR2 QGS. The V end lost 0 bases, the J end lost 1 base, and 12 bases lay between the germline ends. This CDR3 is CALGELEGWGTDKLIF. In DNA form, the CDR3 reads TGTGCTCTTGGGGAACTTGAGGGGTGGGGCACCGATAAACTCATCTTT.

A remark on this clone: A far bigger clonotype differs at one base, so this is likely a read error. The chain couples TRDV2 to TRDJ1; D is perhaps TRDD3 (5 bases). The CDR3 loop spans 18 amino acids. The germline V gene has CDR1 GEAIGNYY and CDR2 EKD. Trimming stripped 3 bases from V and 0 bases from J, with 22 bases between. The CDR3 loop reads CACDAVGVAGVDTDKLIF. DNA for the CDR3: TGTGCCTGTGACGCAGTAGGCGTGGCGGGGGTCGACACCGATAAACTCATCTTT.

This clone rates as hyperexpanded. Other DNA sequences in this specimen translate into the identical CDR3. V and J are TRDV2 and TRDJ1, with 13 positions matching TRDD3. CDR1 is GEAIGNYY and CDR2 is EKD in the germline V gene. The CDR3 sequence is 17 residues long. Trimming took 0 bases from V and 3 from J; bases not matched to a gene: 6. The CDR3 here is CACDTRTGGYASDKLIF. Written as DNA, the CDR3 is TGTGCCTGTGACACCCGTACTGGGGGATACGCCTCCGATAAACTCATCTTT.

About this clone itself: This likely traces to a read error, being one base from a far larger clone. Other DNA sequences of this sample code for an identical CDR3. V usage is TRDV2 and J usage is TRDJ1; 9 bases align to TRDD3. The V gene's germline CDR1 is GEAIGNYY and CDR2 EKD. The CDR3 extends over 17 amino acids. V was clipped by 2 bases and J by 4 bases; unmatched bases: 13. CDR3: CACDKLFLGDTHDKLIF. The DNA of the CDR3 is TGTGCCTGTGACAAACTTTTCCTTGGGGATACGCACGATAAACTCATCTTT.

With respect to this clone: It is likely a read error: a sequence one base away is far more abundant. The rearrangement uses TRDV2 and TRDJ1, with 10 bases identical to TRDD3. This CDR3 spans 19 amino acids. Per the germline V gene, CDR1 is GEAIGNYY and CDR2 is EKD. Germline trimming cut 2 bases from V and 1 base from J; bases unmatched to any gene: 15. The CDR3 spells CACDNVPGDTPETTDKLIF. CDR3 DNA: TGTGCCTGTGACAACGTACCGGGGGATACGCCGGAAACCACCGATAAACTCATCTTT.

As regards this clone: This probably arose from a read error, given a far larger clone one base away. The rearrangement joins TRDV2 to TRDJ1; 12 bases align to TRDD3. This CDR3 has 17 residues. V was pared by 3 bases and J by 0 bases, with 7 bases of the junction left unmatched. CDR1 GEAIGNYY and CDR2 EKD come from the germline V gene. CDR3 protein: CACDALNWGIHTDKLIF. DNA for the CDR3: TGTGCCTGTGACGCCCTAAACTGGGGGATACACACCGATAAACTCATCTTT.

Details on this clone: The protein that TCRdb holds for this DNA derives from a much larger clone and differs from the translated DNA at residue 11, which likely indicates a read error; the protein shown here is translated from the DNA. The CDR3 sequence is CACDPVTLKRGSGTDKLIF. In DNA, the CDR3 is TGTGCCTGTGACCCCGTAACTCTAAAGAGGGGCTCGGGGACCGATAAACTCATCTTT. The chain links TRDV2 to TRDJ1; D is ambiguous. Germline lookup yields CDR1 GEAIGNYY and CDR2 EKD. There are 19 residues in the CDR3. The V gene lost 3 bases and the J gene lost 2 bases, with 27 bases spanning the gap.

As for this clone: TCRdb attributes to this sequence the protein of a much larger clone, which differs from the DNA translation at residue 7; a read error is likely, and the protein displayed is translated from the DNA. The chain couples TRDV2 to TRDJ3, with D hard to call. The germline gives CDR1 GEAIGNYY, CDR2 EKD. Between the trimmed V and J ends, which lost 0 bases and 1 base, there was a span of 6 bases. There are 16 residues in the CDR3. The CDR3 protein is CACDTPRSWDTRQMFF. CDR3 bases: TGTGCCTGTGACACCCCTAGATCCTGGGACACCCGACAGATGTTTTTC.

This clone is medium-sized. This likely came from a read error, as a far larger clone is one base away. CDR3 sequence (DNA): TGTGCTCTCATGGGCCTTCCAGACTGGGGGACCCTAAATGATAAACTCATCTTT. It codes for CALMGLPDWGTLNDKLIF. The J gene is TRDJ1, the V gene TRDV1; 9 bases are a match to TRDD3. The length of the CDR3 is 18 residues. V lost 9 bases and J lost 5; bases outside the gene matches: 22. The germline V gene has CDR1 TSWWSYY and CDR2 QGS.

This clone was seen a few times. A far more abundant clone sits one base away, making this likely a read error. The gene calls are TRDV2 and TRDJ3; 13 bases line up with TRDD3. Germline values: CDR1 GEAIGNYY, CDR2 EKD. The CDR3 totals 23 residues. CDR3 coding DNA: TGTGCCCGTGACCTACCAAGTACTGGGGGATACGCGCCAAGCTCCTGGGACACCCGACAGATGTTTTTC. This translates into CARDLPSTGGYAPSSWDTRQMFF.

This clone was recorded a few times. The amino acid sequence in TCRdb belongs to a much larger clone and departs from this DNA's translation at residue 20, likely a sequencing read error; the sequence shown is translated from the DNA. The V and J genes are TRDV1 and TRDJ1; TRDD3 matches 11 bases. Germline lookup yields CDR1 TSWWSYY and CDR2 QGS. CDR3 length: 23 residues. The CDR3 reads CALGETRALLRLAGGYFTDILIF. CDR3 DNA: TGTGCTCTTGGGGAAACTAGGGCACTCCTACGACTTGCTGGGGGATACTTTACCGATATACTCATCTTT.

As to this clone: The protein that TCRdb holds for this DNA derives from a much larger clone and differs from the translated DNA at residue 11, which likely indicates a read error; the protein shown here is translated from the DNA. The gene calls are TRDV1 and TRDJ1, with 8 bases lining up with TRDD3. This CDR3 has 18 amino acids. V lost 9 bases, J lost 5 bases, and 23 bases stayed unmatched. Germline CDR1 reads TSWWSYY; CDR2 reads QGS. CDR3 DNA: TGTGCTCTCGTGGGCCTTCCAGACTGGGGGGCCCTAAATGATAAACTCATCTTT. Translated, it gives CALVGLPDWGALNDKLIF.

This clone was observed a handful of times. Translating this DNA gives a protein that differs at residue 12 from the TCRdb one, which belongs to a much larger clone; a read error is likely, and the protein shown is this translation. The rearrangement uses TRDV3 and TRDJ1; TRDD2 aligns across 7 bases. The J segment lost 6 bases and the V segment lost 5 bases, leaving 21 bases of the junction unmatched. The CDR3 sequence is 16 residues long. Germline V gene lookup returns CDR1 TVYSNPD and CDR2 GDNSRS (reference sequence). The CDR3 loop reads CAHSYPRITHGYKLIF. CDR3 sequence (DNA): TGTGCCCATTCCTACCCTCGGATCACCCACGGCTATAAACTCATCTTT.

This clone appeared a few times. This sequence is one base from a far larger clone and is likely a read error. The rearrangement joins TRDV2 to TRDJ1; D ambiguous. The germline V gene encodes CDR1 GEAIGNYY and CDR2 EKD. CDR3 length: 17 residues. The CDR3 here is CACATVAGPKYTDKLIF. CDR3 DNA sequence: TGTGCCTGTGCCACCGTGGCGGGGCCTAAGTACACCGATAAACTCATCTTT.